This TCR beta chain was sequenced in a study of cytomegalovirus exposure and HLA in healthy donors. Overall study findings and caveats: In a later analysis, TCR beta V- and J-gene trimming showed a link to a missense DCLRE1C variant.

As to this clone: What it binds is unknown.

CDR1 is MNHNY, CDR2 SVGAGI, per germline (reference sequence). Germline trimming cut 4 bases from V and 1 base from J; bases unmatched to any gene: 8. The CDR3 loop spans 16 amino acids. PCR involved 60 Vbeta and 13 Jbeta primers. Using immunoSEQ multiplex PCR, the repertoire was profiled, and TCRdb retains in-frame clones only, with some absent. The sample consists of 130,000 to 150,000 clones, around 80% of them appearing once. Sequenced input: PBMCs. The TCR comes from a man aged 35-49 years in good health and CMV-seropositive. The chain carries TRBV6-6 and TRBJ2-3; 7 nucleotides match TRBD2. The CDR3 here is CASSWTSGDRTDTQYF. The CDR3 DNA sequence: TGTGCCAGCAGTTGGACAAGCGGGGACCGCACAGATACGCAGTATTTT.